The TCR beta chain under discussion was sequenced for a study of T cell responses to AZD1222 COVID-19 vaccine. Concerning this clone itself: Its antigen is not known.

Sequencing was performed with immunoSEQ multiplex PCR; in TCRdb, only in-frame clones are kept and a portion is missing. The sample consists of about 140,000 clones, roughly 90% of them appearing once. Notes on the study in general: Repertoires were obtained solely post-peak T cell response. Across the whole spike, CD4 TCRs peaked at regions 160-218 and 743-854. White British ancestry dominated among donors, who included more females, and clonal diversity was possibly underestimated.

The TCR originated in an adult in good health. The material sequenced was peripheral blood, taken on day 0 of AZD1222 vaccination.

The DNA of the CDR3 is TGCAGCGTCAGGACAGGGGGCGGGTACGAGCAGTACTTC. It is translated as CSVRTGGGYEQYF. The V call is TRBV29-1, the J call TRBJ2-7, with 11 nucleotides matching TRBD1. The CDR3 covers 13 residues. The germline V gene has CDR1 SQVTM and CDR2 ANQGSEA. V shed 6 bases, J shed 4 bases, and the junction held 5 bases outside the gene matches.